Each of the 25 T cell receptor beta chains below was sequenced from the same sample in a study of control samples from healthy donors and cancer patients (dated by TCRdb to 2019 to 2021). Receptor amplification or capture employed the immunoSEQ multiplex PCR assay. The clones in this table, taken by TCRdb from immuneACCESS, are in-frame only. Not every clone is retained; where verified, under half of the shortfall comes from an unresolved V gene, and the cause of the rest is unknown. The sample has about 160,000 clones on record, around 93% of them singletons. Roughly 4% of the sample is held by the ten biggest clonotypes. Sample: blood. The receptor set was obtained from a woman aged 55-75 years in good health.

CDR3 loop: CASSLLGQPQHF. In DNA form, the CDR3 reads TGTGCCAGCAGCTTGCTAGGTCAGCCCCAGCATTTT. The genes are TRBV11-2 and TRBJ1-5; unclear D gene. Germline V lookup: CDR1 SGHAT, CDR2 FQNNGV. The CDR3 runs to 12 residues. The V and J ends lost 3 bases and 6 bases respectively, with 6 bases between them.

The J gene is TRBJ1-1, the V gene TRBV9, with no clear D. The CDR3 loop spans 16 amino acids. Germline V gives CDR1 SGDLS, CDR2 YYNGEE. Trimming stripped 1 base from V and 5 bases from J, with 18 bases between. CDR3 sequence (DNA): TGTGCCAGCAGCGTATCAGACGCACGGGTCTCTACTGAAGCTTTCTTT. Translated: CASSVSDARVSTEAFF.

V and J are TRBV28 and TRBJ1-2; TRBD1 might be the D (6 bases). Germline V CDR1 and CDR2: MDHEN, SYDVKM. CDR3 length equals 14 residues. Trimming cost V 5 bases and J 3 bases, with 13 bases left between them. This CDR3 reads CASSPGGGHYGYTF. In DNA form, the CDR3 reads TGTGCCAGCAGTCCCGGGGGGGGGCACTATGGCTACACCTTC.

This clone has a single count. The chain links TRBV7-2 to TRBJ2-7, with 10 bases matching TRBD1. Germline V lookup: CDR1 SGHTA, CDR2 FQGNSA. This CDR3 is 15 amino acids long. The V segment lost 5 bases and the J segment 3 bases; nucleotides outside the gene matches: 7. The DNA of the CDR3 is TGTGCCAGCAGCGACAGGGGGCGTACAGGCTACGAGCAGTACTTC. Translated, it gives CASSDRGRTGYEQYF.

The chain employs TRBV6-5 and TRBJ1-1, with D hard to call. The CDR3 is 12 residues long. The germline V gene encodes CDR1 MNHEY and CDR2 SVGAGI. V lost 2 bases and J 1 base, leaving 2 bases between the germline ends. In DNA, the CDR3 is TGTGCCAGCAGTTACCAGAACACTGAAGCTTTCTTT. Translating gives CASSYQNTEAFF.

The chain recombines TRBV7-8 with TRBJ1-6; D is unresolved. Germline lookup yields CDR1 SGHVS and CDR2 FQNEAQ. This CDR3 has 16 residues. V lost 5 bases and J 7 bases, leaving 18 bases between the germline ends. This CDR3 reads CASSLTEGLGNSPLHF. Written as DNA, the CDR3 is TGTGCCAGCAGCCTGACGGAGGGATTAGGCAATTCACCCCTCCACTTT.

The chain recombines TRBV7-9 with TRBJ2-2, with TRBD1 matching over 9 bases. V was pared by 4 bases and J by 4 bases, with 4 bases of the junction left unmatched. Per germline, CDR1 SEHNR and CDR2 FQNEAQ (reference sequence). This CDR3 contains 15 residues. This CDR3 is CASSSGQGGTGELFF. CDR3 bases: TGTGCCAGCAGCTCGGGACAGGGAGGCACCGGGGAGCTGTTTTTT.

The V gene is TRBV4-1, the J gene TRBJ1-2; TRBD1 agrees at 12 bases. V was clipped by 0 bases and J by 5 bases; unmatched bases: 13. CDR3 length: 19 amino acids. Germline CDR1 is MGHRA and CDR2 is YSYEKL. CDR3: CASSQERDRGRSRTYGYTF. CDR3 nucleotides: TGCGCCAGCAGCCAAGAACGGGACAGGGGGCGATCCCGGACATATGGCTACACCTTC.

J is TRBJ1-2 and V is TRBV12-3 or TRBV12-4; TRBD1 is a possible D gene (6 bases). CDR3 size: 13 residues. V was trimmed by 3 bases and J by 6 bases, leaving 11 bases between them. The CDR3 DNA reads TGTGCCAGCAGTTTCGTGCAGGGGAATGGCTACACCTTC. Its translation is CASSFVQGNGYTF.

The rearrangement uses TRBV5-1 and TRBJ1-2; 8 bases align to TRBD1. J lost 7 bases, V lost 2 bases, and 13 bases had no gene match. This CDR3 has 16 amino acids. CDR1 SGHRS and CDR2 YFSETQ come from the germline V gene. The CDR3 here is CASSFRSGTGGGGYTF. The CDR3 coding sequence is TGCGCCAGCAGCTTCCGATCTGGGACAGGAGGAGGTGGCTACACCTTC.

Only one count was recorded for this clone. The CDR3 is CASSQALAGPLGTEAFF. CDR3 nucleotides: TGCGCCAGCAGCCAAGCCCTCGCCGGGCCGTTGGGCACTGAAGCTTTCTTT. The gene calls are TRBV4-1 and TRBJ1-1; unclear D gene. Deletions cut 1 base from V and 4 bases from J, with 19 bases between. The CDR3 consists of 17 residues. Germline CDR1 MGHRA, CDR2 YSYEKL.

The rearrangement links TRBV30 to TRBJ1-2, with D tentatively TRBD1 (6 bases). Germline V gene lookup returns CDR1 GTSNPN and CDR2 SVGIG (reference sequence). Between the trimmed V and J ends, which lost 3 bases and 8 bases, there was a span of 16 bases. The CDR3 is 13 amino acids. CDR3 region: CAWSRTEFGGYTF. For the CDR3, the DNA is TGTGCCTGGAGCAGGACAGAGTTTGGCGGCTACACCTTC.

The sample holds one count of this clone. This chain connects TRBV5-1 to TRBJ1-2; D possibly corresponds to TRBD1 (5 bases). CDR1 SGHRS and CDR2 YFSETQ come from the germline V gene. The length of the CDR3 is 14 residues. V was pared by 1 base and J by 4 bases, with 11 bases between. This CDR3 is CASSLQRGVYGYTF. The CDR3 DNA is TGCGCCAGCAGCTTGCAGAGGGGAGTCTATGGCTACACCTTC.

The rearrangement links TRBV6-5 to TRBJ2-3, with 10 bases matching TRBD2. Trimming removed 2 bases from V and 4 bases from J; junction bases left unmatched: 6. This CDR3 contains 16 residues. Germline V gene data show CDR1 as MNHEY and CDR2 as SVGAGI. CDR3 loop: CASSYERGGLPDTQYF. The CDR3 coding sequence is TGTGCCAGCAGTTACGAGCGGGGGGGCCTCCCAGATACGCAGTATTTT.

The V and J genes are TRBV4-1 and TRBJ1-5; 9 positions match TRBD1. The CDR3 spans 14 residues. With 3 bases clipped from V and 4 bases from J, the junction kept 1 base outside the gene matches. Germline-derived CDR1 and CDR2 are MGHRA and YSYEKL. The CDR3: CASSQGQGNQPQHF. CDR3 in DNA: TGCGCCAGCAGCCAGGGACAGGGAAATCAGCCCCAGCATTTT.

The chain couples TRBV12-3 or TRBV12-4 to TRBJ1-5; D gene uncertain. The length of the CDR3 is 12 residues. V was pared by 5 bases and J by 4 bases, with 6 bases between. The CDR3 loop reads CASSPLNQPQHF. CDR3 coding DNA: TGTGCCAGCAGTCCGCTAAATCAGCCCCAGCATTTT.

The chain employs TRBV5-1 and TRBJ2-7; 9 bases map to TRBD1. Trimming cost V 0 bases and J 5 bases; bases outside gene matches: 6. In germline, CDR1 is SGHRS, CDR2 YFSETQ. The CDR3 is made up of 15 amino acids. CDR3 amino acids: CASSLGDRVSDEQYF. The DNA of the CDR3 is TGCGCCAGCAGCTTGGGGGACAGGGTATCCGACGAGCAGTACTTC.

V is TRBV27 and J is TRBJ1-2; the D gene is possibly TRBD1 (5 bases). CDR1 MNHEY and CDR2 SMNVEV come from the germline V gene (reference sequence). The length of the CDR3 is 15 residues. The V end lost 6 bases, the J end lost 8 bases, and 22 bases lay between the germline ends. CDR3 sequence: CASRGIGSGVYGYTF. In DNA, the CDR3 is TGTGCCAGCAGGGGAATAGGTTCGGGGGTGTACGGCTACACCTTC.

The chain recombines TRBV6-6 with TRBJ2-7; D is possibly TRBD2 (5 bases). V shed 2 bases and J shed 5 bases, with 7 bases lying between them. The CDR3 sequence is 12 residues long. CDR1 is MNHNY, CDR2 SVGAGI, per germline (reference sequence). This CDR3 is CASSYRGHEQYF. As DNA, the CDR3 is TGTGCCAGCAGTTACCGGGGTCACGAGCAGTACTTC.

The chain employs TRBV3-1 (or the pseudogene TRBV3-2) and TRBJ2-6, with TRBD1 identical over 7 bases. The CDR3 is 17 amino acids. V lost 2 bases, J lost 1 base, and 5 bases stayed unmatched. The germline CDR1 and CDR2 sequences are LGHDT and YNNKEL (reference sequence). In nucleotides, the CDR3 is TGTGCCAGCAGCCAATTCGGCAGGGGGTCTGGGGCCAACGTCCTGACTTTC. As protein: CASSQFGRGSGANVLTF.

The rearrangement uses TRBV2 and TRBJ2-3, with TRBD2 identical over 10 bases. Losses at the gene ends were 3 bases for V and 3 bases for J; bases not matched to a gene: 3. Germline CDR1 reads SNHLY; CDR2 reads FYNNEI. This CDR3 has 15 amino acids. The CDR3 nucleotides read TGTGCCAGCAGTGATCCGGGACTAGCGACAGATACGCAGTATTTT. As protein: CASSDPGLATDTQYF.

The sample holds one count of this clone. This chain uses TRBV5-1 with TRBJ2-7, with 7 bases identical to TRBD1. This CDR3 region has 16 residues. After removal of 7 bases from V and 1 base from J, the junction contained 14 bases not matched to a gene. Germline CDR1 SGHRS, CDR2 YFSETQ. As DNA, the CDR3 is TGCGCCAGCTCCTTACAGGGGCAGGCGGGTTCCTACGAGCAGTACTTC. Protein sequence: CASSLQGQAGSYEQYF. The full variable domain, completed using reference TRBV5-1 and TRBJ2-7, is KAGVTQTPRYLIKTRGQQVTLSCSPISGHRSVSWYQQTPGQGLQFLFEYFSETQRNKGNFPGRFSGRQFSNSRSEMNVSTLELGDSALYLCASSLQGQAGSYEQYFGPGTRLTVT.

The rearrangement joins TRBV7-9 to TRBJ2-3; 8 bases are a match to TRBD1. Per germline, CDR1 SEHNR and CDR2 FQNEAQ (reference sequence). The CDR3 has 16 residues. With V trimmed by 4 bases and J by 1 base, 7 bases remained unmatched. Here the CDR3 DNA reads TGTGCCAGCAGCTCCCCGGAGGGACAGGGCACAGATACGCAGTATTTT. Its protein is CASSSPEGQGTDTQYF.

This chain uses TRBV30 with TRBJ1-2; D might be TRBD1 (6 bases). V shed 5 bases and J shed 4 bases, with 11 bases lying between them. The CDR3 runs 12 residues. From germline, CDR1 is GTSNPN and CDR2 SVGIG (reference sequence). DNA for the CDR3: TGTGCCTGGGAACAGGGAAGCTATGGCTACACCTTC. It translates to CAWEQGSYGYTF.

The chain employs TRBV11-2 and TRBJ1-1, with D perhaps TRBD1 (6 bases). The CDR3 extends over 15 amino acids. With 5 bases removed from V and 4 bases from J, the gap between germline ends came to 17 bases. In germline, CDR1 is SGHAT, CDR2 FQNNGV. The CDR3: CASSVGGGAGTEAFF. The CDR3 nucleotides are TGTGCCAGCAGCGTGGGGGGGGGCGCGGGCACTGAAGCTTTCTTT. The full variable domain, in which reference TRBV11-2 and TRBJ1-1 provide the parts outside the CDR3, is EAGVAQSPRYKIIEKRQSVAFWCNPISGHATLYWYQQILGQGPKLLIQFQNNGVVDDSQLPKDRFSAERLKGVDSTLKIQPAKLEDSAVYLCASSVGGGAGTEAFFGQGTRLTVV.